This T cell receptor beta chain appears in the sequencing data of a study of PD-1 blockade in classical Hodgkin lymphoma (TCRdb year 2020). At the level of the whole study: Nivolumab dosing was 3 mg/kg intravenously every 2 weeks, continuing until either disease progression or unacceptable toxicity. To define a peripheral blood immune signature of response to PD-1 blockade in classical Hodgkin lymphoma, the study combined TCR beta sequencing with CyTOF. General findings and caveats noted by the study authors: Lower diversity was seen in patients whose nivolumab began less than 1 year after ASCT, and these patients were left out of later analyses so that immune reconstitution would not confound the results. The study was restricted to a single clinical trial cohort, and the causes of repertoire differences, possibly disease activity or prior therapy, were left undefined. Among trial patients, those achieving complete response had baseline diversity similar to that of newly diagnosed patients, while diversity was significantly lower in partial responders and progressors. A significant rise by C4D1 was seen in CD4+ but not CD8+ TCR diversity (p=0.0027 vs p=0.16), with the rise being most apparent in complete responders (p=0.02). Baseline TCR diversity was reported as lower in newly diagnosed patients than in healthy donors, and lower still in relapsed/refractory patients.

The germline V gene gives CDR1 as LGHNT and CDR2 as FRNRAP. Trimming leaves V shorter by 6 bases and J shorter by 3 bases, with the junction holding 4 bases beyond the gene matches. Reading from cysteine to phenylalanine, the CDR3 counts 14 amino acids. CDR3 DNA only is kept here, 42 bases in frame from base 1. Points on this clone: Its cognate antigen has yet to be identified. No qualities accompany the bases; no much larger clone lies one base away.

The Qiagen DNeasy kit was used to extract genomic DNA from unsorted PBMCs and from the negatively selected CD4+ and CD8+ fractions. Amplification of TCR beta CDR3 regions was done by immunoSEQ multiplex PCR with primers that anneal to V and J segments. A synthetic immune receptor repertoire was used to minimize amplification bias, and any residual bias was removed computationally once sequencing was done. On the authors' methods: Custom Python scripts were used to quantify repertoire diversity as the Shannon entropy index. The unsorted, CD4+ and CD8+ repertoires were each analyzed separately, with the exception of combined analyses, where CD4+ and CD8+ sequences were merged in silico. Clonal expansion was defined as a frequency increase of at least 2-fold after treatment compared with C1D1, and clones undetected at baseline were assigned a pseudocount of 0.5. Singleton clones were defined as clones with 0 or 1 copy at C1D1, and non-singleton clones were defined as clones with 2 or more copies. By matching protein sequences in sorted samples from the same patient, clones expanded in unsorted samples were annotated as CD4+, CD8+ or unknown. Wilcoxon tests on paired samples were used to test changes in diversity from C1D1 to C4D1. The table was pulled from immuneACCESS by TCRdb, which kept in-frame rearrangements only. Such tables lose some clones; where checked, under half of the loss comes from unresolved V genes, and the rest has no known cause. V, J and clone size are taken as reported in that table, and D and trimming were inferred from the DNA itself. Present in this sample are tens of thousands of clones, 70% to 90% of which were seen just once. The ten largest clones take up over 7.5% of the sample.

According to the study, the label for this sample's time point signals: cycle 4 day 1 (C4D1), after 5 to 7 weeks of nivolumab. Every trial patient had relapsed after autologous stem cell transplantation, and cohorts A, B and C differed in prior brentuximab vedotin exposure. A total of 50 to 70 patients with relapsed/refractory classical Hodgkin lymphoma made up the trial cohort, and each patient's best overall response was complete response, partial response or progressive disease. Single-agent nivolumab was administered to trial patients in the multi-cohort phase II CheckMate 205 trial. Best overall response was determined by an independent review committee according to the 2007 International Working Group response criteria. Trial PBMCs were obtained immediately prior to nivolumab initiation (C1D1) and on therapy at cycle 2 day 1 and cycle 4 day 1. Peripheral blood was collected in 8 mL Vacutainer Cell Preparation Tubes, from which PBMCs were isolated by centrifugation and then cryopreserved.

This sample comprised peripheral blood mononuclear cells (PBMCs), obtained before the fourth cycle of nivolumab. Rearrangement joined TRBV12-5 to TRBJ2-3; TRBD1 lines up with 9 middle nucleotides. This sequence originates from a human donor with classical Hodgkin lymphoma. Here is the DNA: TGTGCTAGTGGCCGGGACAGGGTAACAGATACGCAGTATTTT. Translation gives CASGRDRVTDTQYF.